This TCR beta chain was sequenced for a study of STAT5B mutations in CD4+ large granular lymphocyte leukemia. The CDR3 loop spans 15 amino acids. Trimming cost V 4 bases and J 7 bases, with 14 bases left between them. Germline V lookup: CDR1 MNHEY, CDR2 SVGAGI. Data came from immunoSEQ multiplex PCR; TCRdb stores just in-frame clones and leaves some out. The table lists about 32,000 clones, 71% of them singletons. The material sequenced was CD4+ T cells from blood buffy coats. The V call is TRBV6-5, the J call TRBJ1-6; possible D gene TRBD1, 6 bases. The receptor was isolated from a human donor in good health. This CDR3 is CASSSVGDTNSPLHF. In DNA, the CDR3 is TGTGCCAGCAGTTCTGTCGGGGACACAAATTCACCCCTCCACTTT.